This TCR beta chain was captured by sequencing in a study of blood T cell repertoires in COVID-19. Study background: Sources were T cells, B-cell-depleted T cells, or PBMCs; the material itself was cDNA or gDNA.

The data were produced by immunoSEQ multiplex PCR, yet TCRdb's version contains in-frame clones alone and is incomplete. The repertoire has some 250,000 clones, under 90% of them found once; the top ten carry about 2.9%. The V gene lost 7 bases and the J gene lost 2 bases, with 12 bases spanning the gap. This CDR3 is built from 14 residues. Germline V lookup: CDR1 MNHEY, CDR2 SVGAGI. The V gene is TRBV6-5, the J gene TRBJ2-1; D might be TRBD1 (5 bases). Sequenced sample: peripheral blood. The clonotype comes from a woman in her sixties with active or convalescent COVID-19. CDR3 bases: TGTGCCAGCAAGGGCCAAGGGGCCTACAATGAGCAGTTCTTC. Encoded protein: CASKGQGAYNEQFF.